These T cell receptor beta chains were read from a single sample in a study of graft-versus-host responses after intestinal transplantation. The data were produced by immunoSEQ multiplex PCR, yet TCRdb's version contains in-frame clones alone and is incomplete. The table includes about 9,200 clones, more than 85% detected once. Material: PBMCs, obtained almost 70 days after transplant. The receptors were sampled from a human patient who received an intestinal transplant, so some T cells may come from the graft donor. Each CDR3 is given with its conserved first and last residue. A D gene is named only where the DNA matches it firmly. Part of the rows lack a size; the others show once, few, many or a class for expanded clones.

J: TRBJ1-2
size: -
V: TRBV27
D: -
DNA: TGTGCCAGTAGTCCCTCGGGGGGCCCTTATGGCTACACCTTC
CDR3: CASSPSGGPYGYTF

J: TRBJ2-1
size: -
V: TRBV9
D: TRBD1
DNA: TGTGCCAGCAGCGTAGCGACAGGGAATGAGCAGTTCTTC
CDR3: CASSVATGNEQFF

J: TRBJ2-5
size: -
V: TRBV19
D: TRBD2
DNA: TGTGCCAGTAGTATAGGACTAGCGGGAGGGACCCAAGAGACCCAGTACTTC
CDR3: CASSIGLAGGTQETQYF

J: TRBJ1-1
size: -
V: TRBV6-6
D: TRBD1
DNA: TGTGCCAGCAGTTACCCCAGGGGGCGAAACACTGAAGCTTTCTTT
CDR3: CASSYPRGRNTEAFF

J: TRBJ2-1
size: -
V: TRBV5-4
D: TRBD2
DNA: TGTGCCAGCAGCCCGGGACTAGCAGGGGGTGAGCAGTTCTTC
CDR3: CASSPGLAGGEQFF

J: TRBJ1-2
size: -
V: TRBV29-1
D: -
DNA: TGCAGCGTTGGCTTAGATAGAAACTATGGCTACACCTTC
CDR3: CSVGLDRNYGYTF

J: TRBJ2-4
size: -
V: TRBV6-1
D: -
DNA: TGTGCCAGCAGTGAATGGGGAAACCGAGAACGACTAGCCAAAAACATTCAGTACTTC
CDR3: CASSEWGNRERLAKNIQYF

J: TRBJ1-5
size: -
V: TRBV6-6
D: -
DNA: TGTGCCAGCAGTTACTCGTGGGGAGGGAATCAGCCCCAGCATTTT
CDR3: CASSYSWGGNQPQHF

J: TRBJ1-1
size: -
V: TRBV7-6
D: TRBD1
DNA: TGTGCCAGCAGCTACGCCCAGGGGGTGGAGGGCACTGAAGCTTTCTTT
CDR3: CASSYAQGVEGTEAFF

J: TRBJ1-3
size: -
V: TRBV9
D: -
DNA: TGTGCCAGCAGCGTACTCGGCGCTGGAAACACCATATATTTT
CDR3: CASSVLGAGNTIYF

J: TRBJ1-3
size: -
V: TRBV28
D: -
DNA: TGTGCCAGCAGTCGGGCAGATTGGGAGAAAAACACCATATATTTT
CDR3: CASSRADWEKNTIYF

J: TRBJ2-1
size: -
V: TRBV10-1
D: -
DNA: TGCGCCAGCAGCCGGGACTCAGGCAATGAGCAGTTCTTC
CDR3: CASSRDSGNEQFF

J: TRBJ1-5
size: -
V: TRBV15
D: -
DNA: TGTGCCACCAGCAGGGAGGACCGTAATCAGCCCCAGCATTTT
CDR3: CATSREDRNQPQHF

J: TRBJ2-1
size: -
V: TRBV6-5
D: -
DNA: TGTGCCAGCAGTTACTCAAGCGGTACCTACAATGAGCAGTTCTTC
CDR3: CASSYSSGTYNEQFF

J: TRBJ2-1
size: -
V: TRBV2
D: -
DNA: TGTGCCAGCAGGAGGGTAGGGCACGATGAGCAGTTCTTC
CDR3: CASRRVGHDEQFF

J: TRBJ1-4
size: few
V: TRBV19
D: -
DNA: TGTGCCAGTAGACCCCTCGGGGAAACTAATGAAAAACTGTTTTTT
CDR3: CASRPLGETNEKLFF

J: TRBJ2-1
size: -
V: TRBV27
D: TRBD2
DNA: TGTGCCAGCAGTTTATCCCGTGCGGGAGAAAATGAGCAGTTCTTC
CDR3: CASSLSRAGENEQFF

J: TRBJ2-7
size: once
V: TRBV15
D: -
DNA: TGTGCCACCAGCAGGGACTCGGGCCTATCCTACGAGCAGTACTTC
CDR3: CATSRDSGLSYEQYF

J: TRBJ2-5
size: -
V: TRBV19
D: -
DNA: TGTGCCAGTAGTATTCGGGGGCCTCAAGAGACCCAGTACTTC
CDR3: CASSIRGPQETQYF

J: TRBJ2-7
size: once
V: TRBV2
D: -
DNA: TGTGCCAGCAGTGAAGATGTTACCTGGCGGGAAAGCTCCTACGAGCAGTACTTC
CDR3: CASSEDVTWRESSYEQYF

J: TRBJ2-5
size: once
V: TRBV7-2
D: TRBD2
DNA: TGTGCCAGCAGCTTAGCAACCGGGGGACTAGCGGAAGAGACCCAGTACTTC
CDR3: CASSLATGGLAEETQYF

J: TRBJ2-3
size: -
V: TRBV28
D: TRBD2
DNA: TGTGCCAGCACCCCCCGGAAAGCGGGGCTGGGCACAGGTACGCAGTATTTT
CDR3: CASTPRKAGLGTGTQYF

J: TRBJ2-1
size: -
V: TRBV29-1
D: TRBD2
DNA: TGCAGCGTTGGTAGCGGGGGCAGCTCCTACAATGAGCAGTTCTTC
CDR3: CSVGSGGSSYNEQFF

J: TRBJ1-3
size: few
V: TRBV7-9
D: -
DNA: TGTGCCAGCAGCTTAGCTGGCCCTGGAAACACCATATATTTT
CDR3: CASSLAGPGNTIYF

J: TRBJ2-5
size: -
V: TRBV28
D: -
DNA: TGTGCCAGCAGTTTAGCGAACTTCCAAGAGACCCAGTACTTC
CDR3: CASSLANFQETQYF

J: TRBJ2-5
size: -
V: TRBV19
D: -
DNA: TGTGCCAGTAGTCCGACCTGGCTAGCGACACAAGAGACCCAGTACTTC
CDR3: CASSPTWLATQETQYF

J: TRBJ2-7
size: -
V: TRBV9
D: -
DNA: TGTGCCAGCAGCGTAGGGGCCGGCGCCTACGAGCAGTACTTC
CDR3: CASSVGAGAYEQYF

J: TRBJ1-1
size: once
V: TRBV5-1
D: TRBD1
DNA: TGCGCCAGCAGCTACCACAGGGGAAGCCCTAACACTGAAGCTTTCTTT
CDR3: CASSYHRGSPNTEAFF

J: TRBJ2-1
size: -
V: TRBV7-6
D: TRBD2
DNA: TGTGCCAGCAGCTCGGGACTAGCGGGAGTCAATGAGCAGTTCTTC
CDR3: CASSSGLAGVNEQFF

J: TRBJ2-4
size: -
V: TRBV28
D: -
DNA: TGTGCCAGCAACCCCGATGGGGTTGACATTCAGTACTTC
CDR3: CASNPDGVDIQYF

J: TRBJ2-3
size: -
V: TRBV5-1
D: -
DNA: TGCGCCAGCAGCGAGCGTAGCACAGATACGCAGTATTTT
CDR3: CASSERSTDTQYF

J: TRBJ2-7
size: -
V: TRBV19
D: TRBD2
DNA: TGTGCCAGTAGTACCACTAGCGGCTACGAGCAGTACTTC
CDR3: CASSTTSGYEQYF

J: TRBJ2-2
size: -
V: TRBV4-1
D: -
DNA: TGCGCCAGCAGCCAAGGCAGGGTGGCCGGGGAGCTGTTTTTT
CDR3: CASSQGRVAGELFF

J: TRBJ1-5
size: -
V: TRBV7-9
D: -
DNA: TGTGCCAGCAGCAACGGGACACCTTATAGCAATCAGCCCCAGCATTTT
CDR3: CASSNGTPYSNQPQHF

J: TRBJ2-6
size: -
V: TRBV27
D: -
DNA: TGTGCCAGCAGTTTATCGGTAGTATCTTCTGGGGCCAACGTCCTGACTTTC
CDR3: CASSLSVVSSGANVLTF

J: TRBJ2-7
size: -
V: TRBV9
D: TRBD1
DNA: TGTGCCAGCAGCGTAGAGACCGGGACAGGGTTATACGAGCAGTACTTC
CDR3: CASSVETGTGLYEQYF

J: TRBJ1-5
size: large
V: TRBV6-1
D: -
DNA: TGTGCCAGCAGTGAATATGCATCTCAGCCCCAGCATTTT
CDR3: CASSEYASQPQHF

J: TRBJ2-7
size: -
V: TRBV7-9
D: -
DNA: TGTGCCAGCAGCTTACCGAGCGGCTCCTACGAGCAGTACTTC
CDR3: CASSLPSGSYEQYF

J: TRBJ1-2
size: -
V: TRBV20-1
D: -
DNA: TGCAGTGCTAGAGCAGGGTACGACTACACCTTC
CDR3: CSARAGYDYTF

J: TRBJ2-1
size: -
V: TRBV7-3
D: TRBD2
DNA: TGTGCCAGCAGCTTAGGCGCTAGCGGCAGACCCGATGAGCAGTTCTTC
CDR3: CASSLGASGRPDEQFF

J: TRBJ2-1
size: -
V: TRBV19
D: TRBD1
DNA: TGTGCCAGTAGTTTTACCGGGACAGGGGAAGGTGAGCAGTTCTTC
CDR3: CASSFTGTGEGEQFF

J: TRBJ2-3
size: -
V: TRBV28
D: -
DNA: TGTGCCAGCAGTTCCGGGACTAGCACAGATACGCAGTATTTT
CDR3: CASSSGTSTDTQYF